The clone carrying this TCR beta chain has a single count. The sample is drawn from a study of blood T cells in healthy people across ages. Across the whole study: Using template switching, researchers captured about one barcoded beta molecule for each two T cells.

A second PCR of about 6 to 11 cycles used a sample-barcoded 5' primer and a J-beta primer mix. Sequencing yielded, for each sample, at least 3 million paired-end reads carrying CDR3. A single record per CDR3 protein comes from TCRdb applying MiXCR to the 5' RACE reads. The sample lists 800,000 to 950,000 distinct CDR3 sequences, 35% to 40% occurring once. CDR1 and CDR2 from the germline V gene are DFQATT and SNEGSKA (reference sequence). The V and J ends lost 1 base and 3 bases respectively, with 13 bases between them. This CDR3 is 14 amino acids long. This TCR came from a man aged 18 to 29 in good health. Material: blood. This chain links TRBV20-1 with TRBJ2-7; TRBD2 might be the D (5 bases). The CDR3 loop is CSARALLVGYEQYF. In DNA, the CDR3 is TGCAGTGCTAGAGCCCTACTAGTAGGCTACGAGCAGTACTTC.